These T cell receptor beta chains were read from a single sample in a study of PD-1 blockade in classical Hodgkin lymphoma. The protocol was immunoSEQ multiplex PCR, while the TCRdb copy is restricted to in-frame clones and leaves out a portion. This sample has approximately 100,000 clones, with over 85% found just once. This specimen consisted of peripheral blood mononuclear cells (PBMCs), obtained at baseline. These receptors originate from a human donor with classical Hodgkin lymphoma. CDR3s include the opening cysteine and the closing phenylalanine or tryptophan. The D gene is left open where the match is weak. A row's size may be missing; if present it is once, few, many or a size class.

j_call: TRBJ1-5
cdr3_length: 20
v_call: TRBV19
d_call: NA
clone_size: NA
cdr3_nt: TGTGCCAGTAGTAACCCCAAGACGTATAGTCTGCAGGGTTACACTCAGCCCCAGCATTTT
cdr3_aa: CASSNPKTYSLQGYTQPQHF

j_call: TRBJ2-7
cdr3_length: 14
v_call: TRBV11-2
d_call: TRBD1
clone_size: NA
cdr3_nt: TGTGCCAGCAGCTTGGACAGGGGACCCTACGAGCAGTACTTC
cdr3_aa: CASSLDRGPYEQYF

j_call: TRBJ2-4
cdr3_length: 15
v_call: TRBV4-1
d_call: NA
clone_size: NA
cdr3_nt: TGCGCCAGCAGCCAAGGTCAGGGAACCAAAAACATTCAGTACTTC
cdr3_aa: CASSQGQGTKNIQYF

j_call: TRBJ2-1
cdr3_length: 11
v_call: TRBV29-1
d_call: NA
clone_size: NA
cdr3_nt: TGCAGCGGCGAGGCTTACAATGAGCAGTTCTTC
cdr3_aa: CSGEAYNEQFF

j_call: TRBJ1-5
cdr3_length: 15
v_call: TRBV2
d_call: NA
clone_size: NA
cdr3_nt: TGTGCCAGCAGTCCATACCTGAGGGGCAATCAGCCCCAGCATTTT
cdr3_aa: CASSPYLRGNQPQHF

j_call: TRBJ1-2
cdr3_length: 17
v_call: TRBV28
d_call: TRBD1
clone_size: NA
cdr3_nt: TGTGCCAGCGCACGACAGGGGGCACTCCCATTTTATGATGGCTACACCTTC
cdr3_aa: CASARQGALPFYDGYTF

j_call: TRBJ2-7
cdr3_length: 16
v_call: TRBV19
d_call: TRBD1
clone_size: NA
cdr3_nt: TGTGCCAGTAGCAAAAACCGGGACAGGAGCTCCTACGAGCAGTACTTC
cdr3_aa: CASSKNRDRSSYEQYF

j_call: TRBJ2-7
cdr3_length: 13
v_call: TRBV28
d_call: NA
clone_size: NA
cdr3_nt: TGTGCCAGCACCAAGGGGAGGGGGTACGAGCAGTACTTC
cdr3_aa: CASTKGRGYEQYF

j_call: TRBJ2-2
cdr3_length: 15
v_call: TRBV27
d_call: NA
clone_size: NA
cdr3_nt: TGTGCCAGCAGTTTACTCGGGGTTCGGGCCGGGGAGCTGTTTTTT
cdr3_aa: CASSLLGVRAGELFF

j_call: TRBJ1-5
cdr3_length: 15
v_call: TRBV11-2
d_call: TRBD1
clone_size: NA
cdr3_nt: TGTGCCAGCAGCTTACAGGGGGGATTCACCCAGCCCCAGCATTTT
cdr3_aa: CASSLQGGFTQPQHF

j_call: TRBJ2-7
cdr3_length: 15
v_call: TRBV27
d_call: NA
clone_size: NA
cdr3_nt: TGTGCCAGCAGTGCCTGGGGCGGCTATTCCTACGAGCAGTACTTC
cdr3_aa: CASSAWGGYSYEQYF

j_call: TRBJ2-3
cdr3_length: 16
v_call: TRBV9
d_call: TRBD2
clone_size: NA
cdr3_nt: TGTGCCAGCAGCCCACGGGGGGGGGTAAGCACAGATACGCAGTATTTT
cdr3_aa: CASSPRGGVSTDTQYF

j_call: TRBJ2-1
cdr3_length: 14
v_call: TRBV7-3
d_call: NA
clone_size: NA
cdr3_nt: TGTGCCAGCACCCACATTGGGGCCTCGAATGAGCAGTTCTTC
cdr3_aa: CASTHIGASNEQFF

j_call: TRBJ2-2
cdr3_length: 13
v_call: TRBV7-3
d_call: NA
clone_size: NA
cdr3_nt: TGTGCCAGCAATCCCGGGAACACCGGGGAGCTGTTTTTT
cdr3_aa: CASNPGNTGELFF

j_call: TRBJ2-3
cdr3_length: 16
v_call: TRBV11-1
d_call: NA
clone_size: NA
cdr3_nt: TGTGCCAGCAGCATCCGGCGACTAGGCCTGGGGGATACGCAGTATTTT
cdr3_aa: CASSIRRLGLGDTQYF

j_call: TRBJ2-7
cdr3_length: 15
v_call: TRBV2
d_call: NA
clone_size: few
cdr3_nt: TGTGCCAGCAGTCCTCGACTAGGTGGGTACTACGAGCAGTACTTC
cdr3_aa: CASSPRLGGYYEQYF

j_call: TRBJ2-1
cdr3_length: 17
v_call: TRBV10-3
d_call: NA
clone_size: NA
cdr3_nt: TGTGCCATCAGTGAGTCGACCCCTACGAGCTCCTACAATGAGCAGTTCTTC
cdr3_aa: CAISESTPTSSYNEQFF

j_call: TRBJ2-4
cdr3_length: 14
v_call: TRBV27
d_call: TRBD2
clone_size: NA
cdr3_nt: TGTGCCAGCAGCCTCATAGCGGGAGAAGGGGTTCGCTACTTC
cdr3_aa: CASSLIAGEGVRYF

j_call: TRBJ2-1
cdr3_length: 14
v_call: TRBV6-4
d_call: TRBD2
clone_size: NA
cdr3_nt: TGTGCCAGCAGTGAACTAGCGGGAAGAGGGGAGCAGTTCTTC
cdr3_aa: CASSELAGRGEQFF

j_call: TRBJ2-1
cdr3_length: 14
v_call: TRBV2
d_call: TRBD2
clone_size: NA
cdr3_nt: TGTGCCAGCAGTGTCAGCGGGGCCTACAATGAGCAGTTCTTC
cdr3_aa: CASSVSGAYNEQFF

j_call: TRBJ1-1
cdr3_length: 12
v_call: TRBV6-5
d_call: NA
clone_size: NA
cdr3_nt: TGTGCCAGCAGTTTCCAGGGTTCTGAAGCTTTCTTT
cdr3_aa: CASSFQGSEAFF

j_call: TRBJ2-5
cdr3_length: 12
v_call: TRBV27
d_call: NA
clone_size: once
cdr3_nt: TGTGCCAGCAGCTCGAACTTAGAGACCCAGTACTTC
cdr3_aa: CASSSNLETQYF

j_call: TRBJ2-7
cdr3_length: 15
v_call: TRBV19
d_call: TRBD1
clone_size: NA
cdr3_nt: TGTGCCAGTAGCCACCAGACAGGGGTACTCAACGAGCAGTACTTC
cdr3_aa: CASSHQTGVLNEQYF

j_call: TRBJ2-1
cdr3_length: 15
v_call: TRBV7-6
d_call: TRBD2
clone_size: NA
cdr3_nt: TGTGCCAGCAGCGCAGTAGCGGGAGACTACAATGAGCAGTTCTTC
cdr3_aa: CASSAVAGDYNEQFF

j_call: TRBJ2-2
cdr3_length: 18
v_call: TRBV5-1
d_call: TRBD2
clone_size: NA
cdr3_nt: TGCGCCAGCAGCTTAGCAGGGACTAGCGGGATCGGCACCGGGGAGCTGTTTTTT
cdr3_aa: CASSLAGTSGIGTGELFF

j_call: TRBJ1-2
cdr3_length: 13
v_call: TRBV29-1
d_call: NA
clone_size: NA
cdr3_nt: TGCAGCGTGGCCGAGGGGCGCGACTATGGCTACACCTTC
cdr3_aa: CSVAEGRDYGYTF

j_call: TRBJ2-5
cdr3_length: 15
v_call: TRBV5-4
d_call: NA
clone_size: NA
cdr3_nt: TGTGCCAGCAGCTTGACTGATTCGGGTCAAGAGACCCAGTACTTC
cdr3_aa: CASSLTDSGQETQYF

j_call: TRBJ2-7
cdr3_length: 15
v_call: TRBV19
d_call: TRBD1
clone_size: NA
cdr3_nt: TGTGCCAGTAGTACCAGGACAGGGCTTAGCTACGAGCAGTACTTC
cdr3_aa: CASSTRTGLSYEQYF

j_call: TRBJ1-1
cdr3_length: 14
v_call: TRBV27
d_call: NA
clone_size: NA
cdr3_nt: TGTGCCAGCAGTATCAGGGACGCGAACACTGAAGCTTTCTTT
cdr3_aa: CASSIRDANTEAFF

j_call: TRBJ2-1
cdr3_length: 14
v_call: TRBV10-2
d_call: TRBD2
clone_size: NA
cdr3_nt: TGCGCCAGCAGTGCGACTAGCGGATACAATGAGCAGTTCTTC
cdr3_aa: CASSATSGYNEQFF

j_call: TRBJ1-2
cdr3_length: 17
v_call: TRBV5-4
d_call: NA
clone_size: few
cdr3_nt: TGTGCCAGCAGCTTGGGAGTCGAGGGGCAGATAGTCTATGGCTACACCTTC
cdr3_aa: CASSLGVEGQIVYGYTF

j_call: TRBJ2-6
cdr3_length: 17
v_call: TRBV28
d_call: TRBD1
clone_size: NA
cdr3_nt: TGTGCCAGCAGTTTAAGACAGGGGAGCTCTGGGGCCAACGTCCTGACTTTC
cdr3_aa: CASSLRQGSSGANVLTF

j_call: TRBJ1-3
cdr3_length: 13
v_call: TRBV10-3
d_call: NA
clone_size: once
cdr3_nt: TGTGCCATCAGTGAACACACTGGAAACACCATATATTTT
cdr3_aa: CAISEHTGNTIYF

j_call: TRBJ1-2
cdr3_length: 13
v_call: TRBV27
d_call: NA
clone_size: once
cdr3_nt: TGTGCCAGCAGTGCGGGGCAGGGTCGGGGCTACACCTTC
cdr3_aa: CASSAGQGRGYTF

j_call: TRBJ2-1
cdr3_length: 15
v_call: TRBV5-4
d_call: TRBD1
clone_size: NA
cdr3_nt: TGTGCCAGCAGCTTAGGGGGCATGAGGAGGAATGAGCAGTTCTTC
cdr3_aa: CASSLGGMRRNEQFF

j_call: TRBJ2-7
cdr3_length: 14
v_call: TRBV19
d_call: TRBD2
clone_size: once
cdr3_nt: TGTGCCAGTATTCCGACTAGCGAATCCTACGAGCAGTACTTC
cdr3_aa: CASIPTSESYEQYF

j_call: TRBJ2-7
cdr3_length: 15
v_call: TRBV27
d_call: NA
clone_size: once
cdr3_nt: TGTGCCAGCAGCCTTCAGGGAAATGTTGTCTACGAGCAGTACTTC
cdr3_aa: CASSLQGNVVYEQYF

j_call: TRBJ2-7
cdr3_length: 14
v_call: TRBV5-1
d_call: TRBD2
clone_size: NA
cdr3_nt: TGCGCCAGCAGCGCACGGGACTACGGCTACGAGCAGTACTTC
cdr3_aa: CASSARDYGYEQYF

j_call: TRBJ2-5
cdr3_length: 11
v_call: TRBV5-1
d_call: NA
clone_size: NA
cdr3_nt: TGCGCCAGCAGCTTGAGGGAGACCCAGTACTTC
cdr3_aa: CASSLRETQYF

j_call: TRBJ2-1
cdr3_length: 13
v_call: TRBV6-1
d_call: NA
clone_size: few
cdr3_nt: TGTGCCAGCAGTGAAGTCATCGGCGGTCCGCAGTTCTTC
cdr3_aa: CASSEVIGGPQFF

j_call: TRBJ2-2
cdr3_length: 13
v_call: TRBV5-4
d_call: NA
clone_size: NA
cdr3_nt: TGTGCCAGCAGCTTGGGGCAGTACGGGGAGCTGTTTTTT
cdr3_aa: CASSLGQYGELFF

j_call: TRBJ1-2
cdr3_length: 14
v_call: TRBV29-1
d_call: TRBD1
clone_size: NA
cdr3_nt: TGCAGCGTGGCTGAACAGGGGGCTAACTATGGCTACACCTTC
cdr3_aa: CSVAEQGANYGYTF